The next 2 T cell receptor beta chains were all read from a single sample in a study of post-analysis software for immune sequencing data (dated by TCRdb to between 2015 and 2017). The antigens for these receptors are not known. The library relied on PCR. The instrument given in TCRdb is Illumina HiSeq 2500. To reduce PCR and sequencing biases, unique molecular identifiers were built into the TCR beta cDNA libraries. TCRdb took the public reads, trimmed them with fastp at Q25, ran MiXCR for clone calling and kept in-frame beta chains. Each entry is one CDR3 protein sequence, shown with its most common DNA and genes. The sample contains almost 700,000 distinct CDR3 sequences, roughly three fifths of them found a single time. Around 11% of the sample belongs to the ten largest clones. Broader findings and caveats from the paper: Roughly 5 TRBV segments, including TRBV5-6, TRBV5-1 and TRBV20-1, were significantly more frequent in patients than controls.

The sequencing sample was made of blood. These receptors were obtained from a girl under 10 years old with multiple sclerosis.

V is TRBV15 and J is TRBJ2-1, with D hard to call. CDR3 length equals 12 residues. With 1 base removed from V and 9 bases from J, the gap between germline ends came to 7 bases. CDR1 and CDR2 (germline): LNHNV, YYDKDF (reference sequence). CDR3 nucleotides: TGTGCCACCAGCAGAGTAGGAAGTGAGCAGTTCTTC. Protein sequence: CATSRVGSEQFF.

The chain employs TRBV5-1 and TRBJ2-1, with 9 bases aligning to TRBD1. The CDR3 consists of 14 residues. Germline CDR1 is SGHRS and CDR2 is YFSETQ. After removal of 4 bases from V and 4 bases from J, the junction contained 3 bases not matched to a gene. CDR3 nucleotide sequence: TGCGCCAGCAGCCGCGGGACAGGGTACAATGAGCAGTTCTTC. It codes for CASSRGTGYNEQFF. Full variable domain (outside the CDR3, taken from reference TRBV5-1 and TRBJ2-1): KAGVTQTPRYLIKTRGQQVTLSCSPISGHRSVSWYQQTPGQGLQFLFEYFSETQRNKGNFPGRFSGRQFSNSRSEMNVSTLELGDSALYLCASSRGTGYNEQFFGPGTRLTVL.